This T cell receptor beta chain derives from a study of blood T cell repertoires in COVID-19. Repertoires were generated with immunoSEQ multiplex PCR, while TCRdb's copy carries only in-frame clones and drops some. The data contain fewer than 110,000 clones, around nine tenths of them seen just once; the ten biggest clones take up 3.5%. The CDR3 covers 15 residues. V was shortened by 2 bases and J by 7 bases, with 15 bases between the two germline ends. From germline, CDR1 is SGHTA and CDR2 FQGNSA. The V gene is TRBV7-2, the J gene TRBJ2-1; D possibly corresponds to TRBD1 (6 bases). This sequence was found in a human donor in a cohort sampled during active COVID-19. The material sequenced was peripheral blood. The CDR3 coding sequence is TGTGCCAGCAGCTTACGGTTCCAGGGGAATAATGAGCAGTTCTTC. This codes for CASSLRFQGNNEQFF.